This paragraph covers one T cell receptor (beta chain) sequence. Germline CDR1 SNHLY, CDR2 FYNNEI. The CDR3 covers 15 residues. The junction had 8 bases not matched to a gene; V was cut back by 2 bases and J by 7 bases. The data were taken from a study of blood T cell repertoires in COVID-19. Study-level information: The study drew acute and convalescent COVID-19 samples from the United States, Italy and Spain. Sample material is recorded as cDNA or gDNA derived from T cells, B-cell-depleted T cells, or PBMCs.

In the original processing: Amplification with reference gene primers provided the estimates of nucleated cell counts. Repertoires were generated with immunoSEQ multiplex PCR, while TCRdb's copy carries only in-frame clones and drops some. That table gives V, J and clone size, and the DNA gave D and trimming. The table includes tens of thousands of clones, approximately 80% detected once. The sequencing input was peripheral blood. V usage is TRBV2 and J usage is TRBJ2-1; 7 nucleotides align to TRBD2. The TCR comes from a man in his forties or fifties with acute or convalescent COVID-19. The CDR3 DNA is TGTGCCAGCAGTGAAAGGTTTAGCGGGTATAATGAGCAGTTCTTC. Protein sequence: CASSERFSGYNEQFF.